This is a list of T cell receptor beta chains from one sample in a study of shared clonotypes between healthy human individuals. The protocol was immunoSEQ multiplex PCR, while the TCRdb copy is restricted to in-frame clones and leaves out a portion. This table has 2 million to 2.5 million clones, over 85% appearing once. The specimen sequenced was naive CD8+ T cells sorted from blood. The receptors were sampled from a man in his late teens or twenties in good health. The CDR3 runs from the conserved cysteine through the conserved F or W. The D gene is left open where the match is weak. A row's size may be missing; if present it is once, few, many or a size class.

abundance	d_gene	j_gene	v_gene	CDR3nt	CDR3aa
-	TRBD2	TRBJ2-3	TRBV9	TGTGCCAGCAGCCTAACTAGCGGGGGTAGTACAGATACGCAGTATTTT	CASSLTSGGSTDTQYF
-	-	TRBJ1-2	TRBV27	TGTGCCAGCACTCCCGGGGGGGACCACGTTAATGGCTACACCTTC	CASTPGGDHVNGYTF
-	-	TRBJ1-6	TRBV5-6	TGTGCCAGCAGCCCCCGGGGGGGCTCCTATAATTCACCCCTCCACTTT	CASSPRGGSYNSPLHF
-	-	TRBJ2-2	TRBV30	TGTGCCTGGAATCCGGGGGCTGACACCGGGGAGCTGTTTTTT	CAWNPGADTGELFF
few	TRBD1	TRBJ2-7	TRBV11-2	TGTGCCAGCAGTCAAGGACAGGGGAGCTCCTACGAGCAGTACTTC	CASSQGQGSSYEQYF
-	-	TRBJ2-7	TRBV27	TGTGCCAGCAGTCCCAGTAGTGGGGAGGTCGGGCCCTACGAGCAGTACTTC	CASSPSSGEVGPYEQYF
-	-	TRBJ2-1	TRBV7-9	TGTGCCAGCAGCTCGGGGCGGACCGTCAGCTCCTACAATGAGCAGTTCTTC	CASSSGRTVSSYNEQFF
-	-	TRBJ1-2	TRBV25-1	TGTGCCAGCAGTGCGACGGGCAACTATGGCTACACCTTC	CASSATGNYGYTF
-	-	TRBJ2-1	TRBV6-5	TGTGCCAGCAGGACCAGGGACTACAATGAGCAGTTCTTC	CASRTRDYNEQFF
once	-	TRBJ2-7	TRBV16	TGTGCCAGCAGCCAATCCTCGGCAGGGCTGGAGCAGTACTTC	CASSQSSAGLEQYF
-	-	TRBJ2-7	TRBV4-1	TGCGCCAGCAGCCAAGATATGTTGGGGAGAAACTACGAGCAGTACTTC	CASSQDMLGRNYEQYF
-	-	TRBJ2-6	TRBV5-6	TGTGCCAGCAGCTTGGACGGGGCCGGTGGGGCCAACGTCCTGACTTTC	CASSLDGAGGANVLTF
-	TRBD2	TRBJ2-7	TRBV19	TGTGCCAGTGGAGTGCGGGAGAACGTATACGAGCAGTACTTC	CASGVRENVYEQYF
-	TRBD1	TRBJ2-1	TRBV5-4	TGTGCCAGCAGCGTCGACAGGGCCACCTACAATGAGCAGTTCTTC	CASSVDRATYNEQFF
-	-	TRBJ2-1	TRBV7-7	TGTGCTAGCAGCTTAATCCAGGGAGGCTACAATGAGCAGTTCTTC	CASSLIQGGYNEQFF
-	-	TRBJ2-3	TRBV19	TGTGCCAGTAGTATCCCTGGGGACACAGATACGCAGTATTTT	CASSIPGDTDTQYF
-	-	TRBJ2-7	TRBV6-1	TGTGCCAGCAGTCCGACAGGCTCCTACGAGCAGTACTTC	CASSPTGSYEQYF
-	TRBD1	TRBJ2-3	TRBV4-1	TGCGCCGGCAGCCAGCCCGGGACAGGGGGCACAGATACGCAGTATTTT	CAGSQPGTGGTDTQYF
-	-	TRBJ2-7	TRBV11-2	TGTGCCAGCAGCCCCCCCGGCCGCTCCTACGAGCAGTACTTC	CASSPPGRSYEQYF
-	TRBD2	TRBJ2-5	TRBV11-2	TGTGCCAGCAGCAAGACTAGCGGGGGGGCCTGGGAAGAGACCCAGTACTTC	CASSKTSGGAWEETQYF
-	TRBD1	TRBJ2-3	TRBV9	TGTGCCAGCAGCGGGGACAGGGGCACAGATACGCAGTATTTT	CASSGDRGTDTQYF
once	-	TRBJ2-1	TRBV6-1	TGTGCCAGCAGTGAAAGGTCAGGGATCGATGAGCAGTTCTTC	CASSERSGIDEQFF
once	TRBD1	TRBJ2-7	TRBV19	TGTGCCAGTTCGGACAGGCAAACCTACGAGCAGTACTTC	CASSDRQTYEQYF
-	TRBD2	TRBJ2-2	TRBV7-9	TGTGCCAGCAGCCCGCCTGCGGGGGGTGGCGGGGAGCTGTTTTTT	CASSPPAGGGGELFF
once	TRBD2	TRBJ2-7	TRBV7-9	TGTGCCAGCAGCTTCCCCATAGGACTAGCGGGAGCCGAGCAGTACTTC	CASSFPIGLAGAEQYF
-	TRBD1	TRBJ2-7	TRBV5-1	TGCGCCAGCAGCTTCACAGGACAGGGTTCCGAGCAGTACTTC	CASSFTGQGSEQYF